Within the sample, the clone carrying this T cell receptor beta chain is medium-sized (0.01 to 0.1%). Its matching antigen is unknown. The CDR3 is 13 amino acids. Trimming removed 5 bases from V and 0 bases from J, with 6 bases in between. Germline V gene lookup returns CDR1 WNHNN and CDR2 SYGVQD (reference sequence). Stage II-IVA oral cavity squamous cell carcinoma was new and untreated by systemic or radiation therapy. Tumor libraries mostly used roughly 5.2 ug genomic DNA, two replicates each. TCRdb's copy holds only in-frame clones and misses some; the assay was immunoSEQ multiplex PCR. The sample records more than 7,000 clones, 48% being singletons. This record comes from a study of neoadjuvant anti-PD-1 for oral cavity cancer. For the study at large: Around day 43, patients without progression received a fourth nivolumab dose before surgery. Overall study results and limits: With three patients per group, TCR findings need larger cohorts.

Here the sequenced sample was tumor tissue, taken before nivolumab (anti-PD-1) treatment. The sequence came from a person aged 40-85 years with oral cavity squamous cell carcinoma. The rearrangement joins TRBV10-1 to TRBJ2-3; tentatively, D is TRBD1 (5 bases). The CDR3 coding sequence is TGCGCCAGCAGTTCAGGGAGCACAGATACGCAGTATTTT. It yields the protein CASSSGSTDTQYF.